A selection of T cell receptor beta chains follows, all from one sample in a study of breast tumors, draining lymph nodes, adjacent tissues. MiXCR, run by TCRdb on the multiplex PCR reads, gives a single entry per CDR3 protein. The sample consists of 20,000 or so distinct CDR3 sequences, 25% to 35% of them appearing once. Sequencing used breast tumor tissue. The receptors originated from a female donor with breast cancer. Some clones in this sample may be carry-over from other donors' samples. CDR3s include the opening cysteine and the closing phenylalanine or tryptophan. A D gene is named only where the DNA matches it firmly. Some rows mark clone size as missing; the rest say once, few, many or name a class of expanded clone.

>many|TRBV28|TRBJ1-3|NA
TGTGCCAGCGAGCGGGGGGCTTCTGGAAACACCATATATTTT
CASERGASGNTIYF
>many|TRBV24-1|TRBJ2-7|TRBD1
TGTGCCACCAGTGATTCCGGACAGGGGGCAGGCGAGCAGTACTTC
CATSDSGQGAGEQYF
>many|TRBV19|TRBJ1-6|TRBD1
TGTGCCAGTAGTATCCGGACAGGGGAGAGGAATTCACCCCTCCACTTT
CASSIRTGERNSPLHF
>many|TRBV27|TRBJ2-5|TRBD2
TGTGCCAGCAGTTCCCGGACTAGCGGGAAAGAGACCCAGTACTTC
CASSSRTSGKETQYF
>NA|TRBV6-2/TRBV6-3|TRBJ2-1|TRBD2
TGTGCCAGCAGGACTAGCGGGGCCCATCCGTTCTTC
CASRTSGAHPFF
>many|TRBV7-3|TRBJ2-6|TRBD1
TGTGCCAGCAGCCCCACAGGGGCCTCTGGGGCCAACGTCCTGACTTTC
CASSPTGASGANVLTF
>NA|TRBV19|TRBJ2-3|TRBD1
TGTGCCAGTAGTCCACCCCCGGGACAGGAAACAGATACACAGTATTTT
CASSPPPGQETDTQYF
>many|TRBV4-3|TRBJ2-3|TRBD2
TGCGCCAGCAGCCAAGATCTTGGGACTAGCGGGAGGACTAGCACAGATACGCAGTATTTT
CASSQDLGTSGRTSTDTQYF
>many|TRBV30|TRBJ2-1|TRBD2
TGTGCCTGGAGCCCGGGACTAGGATCCTACAATGAGCAGTTCTTC
CAWSPGLGSYNEQFF
>many|TRBV28|TRBJ1-6|NA
TGTGCCAGCAGTTTAGGGAGGGCGGGGGGGTCACCCCTCCACTTT
CASSLGRAGGSPLHF
>many|TRBV29-1|TRBJ2-7|NA
TGCAGCGTTGAACAAAACCCGTACGAGCAGTACTTC
CSVEQNPYEQYF
>few|TRBV28|TRBJ1-4|NA
TGTGCCAGCAGTTTAGGGGGGGCGTGGGAAAAACTGTTTTTT
CASSLGGAWEKLFF
>many|TRBV24-1|TRBJ2-3|NA
TGTGCCACCAGTGGTCCCGGGATACGTAGCACAGATACGCAGTATTTT
CATSGPGIRSTDTQYF
>many|TRBV4-2|TRBJ2-7|TRBD2
TGTGCCAGCAGCCCCCGGTCCGGCGGGAGTTACGAGCAGTACTTC
CASSPRSGGSYEQYF
>many|TRBV7-2|TRBJ2-3|TRBD2
TGTGCCAGCAGCCCTACAGCGGGGATCACAGATACGCAGTATTTT
CASSPTAGITDTQYF
>NA|TRBV18|TRBJ1-3|NA
TGTGCCAGCTCACCAGGAAACTCTGGAAACACCATATATTTT
CASSPGNSGNTIYF
>many|TRBV18|TRBJ2-7|TRBD2
TGTGCCAGCTCACCACCAAGCGGGATTTACGAGCAGTACTTC
CASSPPSGIYEQYF
>many|TRBV25-1|TRBJ1-6|TRBD1
TGTGCCAGCAGCCCCGCCTCAGGGGGCCTCGGTTCACCCCTCCACTTT
CASSPASGGLGSPLHF
>few|TRBV9|TRBJ2-1|NA
TGTGCCAGCAGCATCAGTCGTAGCTCCTACAATGAGCAGTTCTTC
CASSISRSSYNEQFF
>NA|TRBV2|TRBJ2-7|NA
TGTGCCAGCCAGCAGGGGACCGAGCAGTACTTC
CASQQGTEQYF
>many|TRBV4-1|TRBJ1-5|NA
TGCGCCAGCAGCCAAGATCTCGATCAGCCCCAGCATTTT
CASSQDLDQPQHF
>few|TRBV10-3|TRBJ2-3|NA
TGTGCCATCAGTGCAGTGACAGTTGGGGATACGCAGTATTTT
CAISAVTVGDTQYF
>many|TRBV9|TRBJ2-7|TRBD2
TGTGCCAGCAGCGTAGGTCAAGCGGGAACCTACGAGCAGTACTTC
CASSVGQAGTYEQYF
>many|TRBV7-9|TRBJ2-1|TRBD1
TGTGCCAGCAGTTTCACAGGGGAGGAGCAGTTCTTC
CASSFTGEEQFF
>NA|TRBV11-2|TRBJ2-3|NA
TGTGCCAGCAGATTAGGGGGGGGCGGCCCCCGCACAGATACGCAGTATTTT
CASRLGGGGPRTDTQYF
>many|TRBV15|TRBJ2-7|NA
TGTGCCACCAGGGACACCAGCTCCTACGAGCAGTACTTC
CATRDTSSYEQYF
>many|TRBV18|TRBJ2-7|NA
TGTGCCAGCTCACCAGGGAGCGAGCAGTACTTC
CASSPGSEQYF
>few|TRBV28|TRBJ2-1|NA
TGTGCCAGCAGTTTATCGGGGCGCAGGATCTACAATGAGCAGTTCTTC
CASSLSGRRIYNEQFF
>medium-sized|TRBV7-2|TRBJ2-7|TRBD2
TGTGCCAGCAGCTCGGGACTAGCGGAAGAGCAGTACTTC
CASSSGLAEEQYF
>NA|TRBV11-1|TRBJ1-1|NA
TGTGCCAGCAGCCATCCCTACAGGGCTTTGAACACTGAAGCTTTCTTT
CASSHPYRALNTEAFF
>many|TRBV13|TRBJ2-7|TRBD2
TGTGCCAGCAGCTCCGGGACTGGGGGGGTTTGGGAGCAGTACTTC
CASSSGTGGVWEQYF
>NA|TRBV7-7|TRBJ2-2|NA
TGTGCTAGCAGCCCGGGGCCAAAGAACACCGGGGGGCTGTTTTTT
CASSPGPKNTGGLFF
>once|TRBV3-1|TRBJ2-7|TRBD2
TGTGCCAGCAGCCAATCACGGGGGGGTTACGAGCAGTACTTC
CASSQSRGGYEQYF
>few|TRBV6-2/TRBV6-3|TRBJ2-1|TRBD2
TGTGCCAGCAGTTACGCCTCCCTAGCGGGAGTGCCCAATGAGCAGTTCTTC
CASSYASLAGVPNEQFF
>many|TRBV5-1|TRBJ2-1|NA
TGCGCCAGCAGCTTAGGGGACGCCGGGCCCAATGAGCAGTTCTTC
CASSLGDAGPNEQFF
>many|TRBV2|TRBJ1-2|TRBD1
TGTGCCAGCAGTGAAGCGGACAGGGCTGGGGGCTACACCTTC
CASSEADRAGGYTF
>many|TRBV9|TRBJ2-1|NA
TGTGCCAGCAGCTTCACCCCCGACTCCGCTTGGAATGAGCAGTTCTTC
CASSFTPDSAWNEQFF
>large|TRBV20-1|TRBJ2-1|TRBD2
TGCAGTGCTAGATTAGGACTAGAGTACAATGAGCAGTTCTTC
CSARLGLEYNEQFF
>NA|TRBV9|TRBJ2-7|NA
TGTGCCGGCAGCGTAGGGGGGACGGGGTCCTACGAGCAGTACTTC
CAGSVGGTGSYEQYF
>medium-sized|TRBV7-9|TRBJ2-3|NA
TGTGCCAGCAGCTTACGCGGACAGTCTCACACAGATACGCAGTATTTT
CASSLRGQSHTDTQYF
>many|TRBV18|TRBJ1-4|NA
TGTGCCAGCTCACCTCGGGGGAGGGATGAAAAACTGTTTTTT
CASSPRGRDEKLFF
>many|TRBV20-1|TRBJ2-7|TRBD2
TGCAGTGCTACAGGGGAACTAGCGGGAGAGCAGTACTTC
CSATGELAGEQYF
>NA|TRBV20-1|TRBJ2-5|TRBD2
TGCAGTGCTATAAGACTAGCGGAAGAGACCCAGTACTTC
CSAIRLAEETQYF
>many|TRBV3-1|TRBJ2-6|NA
TGTGCCAGCGCGAAGGTAGCAGGGGACGGGGCCAACGTCCTGACTTTC
CASAKVAGDGANVLTF
>many|TRBV20-1|TRBJ2-3|TRBD2
TGCAGTGCTTCCATCGGGAGGGGCACAGATACGCAGTATTTT
CSASIGRGTDTQYF
>medium-sized|TRBV5-1|TRBJ2-7|NA
TGCGCCAGCAGCTTGGAGTCCGGGAACCCCTACGAGCAGTACTTC
CASSLESGNPYEQYF
>medium-sized|TRBV3-1|TRBJ2-7|TRBD2
TGTGCCAGCAGCCAATCTCGGGGGGAGGCCCCCCGGCACTTC
CASSQSRGEAPRHF
>many|TRBV11-3|TRBJ2-3|NA
TGTGCCAGCAGCTTAGGGGACGCGGCGAGGGGTACGCAGTATTTT
CASSLGDAARGTQYF
>many|TRBV19|TRBJ2-5|NA
TGTGCCAGTAGTCTCCGAGGGACCCAGTACTTC
CASSLRGTQYF
>many|TRBV7-9|TRBJ2-7|NA
TGTGCCAGCAGCTTAAGTGGGTACGAGCAGTACTTC
CASSLSGYEQYF
>many|TRBV19|TRBJ1-5|NA
TGTGCCAGTAGTCCGAGTATGGGTTGGAATCAGCCCCAGCATTTT
CASSPSMGWNQPQHF
>many|TRBV5-1|TRBJ2-1|TRBD2
TGCGCCAGCAGCTGGGGGGGGGTCAATGAGCAGTTCTTC
CASSWGGVNEQFF
>NA|TRBV5-1|TRBJ2-1|TRBD1
TGCGCCAGCAGCTTACAGGGGAGCTCCTACAATGAGCAGTTCTTC
CASSLQGSSYNEQFF
>many|TRBV5-1|TRBJ2-7|TRBD1
TGCGCCAGCAGCCGGGACAGTCCGAACTACGAGCAGTACTTC
CASSRDSPNYEQYF
>NA|TRBV18|TRBJ2-1|NA
TGTGCCAGCTCACCCCGAGGGCGGACAGCTGTCTTC
CASSPRGRTAVF